This T cell receptor beta chain is from a study of T cell repertoires in cytomegalovirus infection. Background on the study: CMV epitopes used comprised recently identified HLA-C-restricted ones and well-studied HLA-B-restricted ones. TCR beta signatures that were public indicated CMV infection and matching HLA type. Study-level points and caveats: Cumulative public TCR beta family frequency identified CMV carriers with the relevant HLA. CMV-specific TCR beta clonotypes restricted by HLA-C were the ones dominating the ex vivo response.

Each CDR3 protein gets one entry after TCRdb re-called the reads with MiXCR. The sample includes roughly 730,000 distinct CDR3 sequences, around a third of them seen just once. This clonotype was counted a few times. Its target is not known. The CDR3 totals 15 residues. The germline V gene encodes CDR1 MNHEY and CDR2 SVGEGT. V lost 0 bases to trimming and J lost 3 bases; unmatched junction nucleotides: 5. The receptor was derived from a human donor in good health (CMV status not recorded). Some clones in this sample may be carry-over from other donors' samples. The chain recombines TRBV6-2 or TRBV6-3 with TRBJ2-7; 7 positions agree with TRBD1. Sequencing used cultured PBMCs, obtained from culture after CMV antigen stimulation. CDR3 nucleotides: TGTGCCAGCAGTTACTCGACAGGGTCGCACTACGAGCAGTACTTC. Translation: CASSYSTGSHYEQYF.